This T cell receptor (beta chain) was sequenced for a study of cytomegalovirus exposure and HLA in healthy donors. General study points: Researchers counted 164 TCR beta chains as cytomegalovirus-associated.

V gave up 8 bases and J gave up 1 base, with 13 bases separating them. Germline CDR1 and CDR2: SNHLY and FYNNEI. The CDR3 sequence is 14 residues long. To note about this clone: Its antigen is as yet unknown.

TCRdb keeps only in-frame clones here, not all; method: immunoSEQ multiplex PCR. The data show fewer than 150,000 clones, about 87% seen once. The sequencing sample was made of PBMCs. The genes are TRBV2 and TRBJ2-3; D possibly corresponds to TRBD2 (6 bases). The origin of this receptor is a man between 18 and 35 years old in good health and CMV-seropositive. CDR3 amino acids: CASRSGTGTDTQYF. CDR3 bases: TGTGCCAGCCGGAGTGGGACTGGCACAGATACGCAGTATTTT.